A single sample gave rise to the 5 T cell receptor beta chains below, sequenced in a study of blood T cell repertoires in COVID-19 (dated by TCRdb to the early 2020s). Libraries were built with the immunoSEQ multiplex PCR assay. Held by TCRdb, this immuneACCESS table contains in-frame sequences only and omits some clones. Under half of the omission traces to an unresolved V gene where checked; the cause of the rest is unknown. This sample lists about 260,000 clones; 87% were detected once. The ten biggest clones cover 2.3% of the sample. Sequencing used peripheral blood. All receptors come from a woman between 45 and 60 years old with acute or convalescent COVID-19.

The chain joins TRBV4-2 to TRBJ2-1; no firm D call. The CDR3 covers 12 residues. The V gene's germline CDR1 is LGHNA and CDR2 YNFKEQ. V was trimmed by 6 bases and J by 4 bases, leaving 7 bases between them. CDR3 region: CASSLTYNEQFF. The CDR3 coding sequence is TGTGCCAGCAGTCTCACTTACAATGAGCAGTTCTTC.

The chain is built from TRBV28 and TRBJ2-7, with D unresolved. Trimming stripped 3 bases from V and 1 base from J, with 4 bases between. CDR3 length: 12 amino acids. Germline CDR1 is MDHEN and CDR2 is SYDVKM. This chain's CDR3 is CASSFLSYEQYF. In DNA form, the CDR3 reads TGTGCCAGCAGTTTTTTATCCTACGAGCAGTACTTC. Complete variable domain (other parts from reference TRBV28 and TRBJ2-7): DVKVTQSSRYLVKRTGEKVFLECVQDMDHENMFWYRQDPGLGLRLIYFSYDVKMKEKGDIPEGYSVSREKKERFSLILESASTNQTSMYLCASSFLSYEQYFGPGTRLTVT.

DNA for the CDR3: TGTGCCAGCAGCTTAGATGCGGGAGGGACGTACGAGCAGTACTTC. Amino acid sequence: CASSLDAGGTYEQYF. The chain employs TRBV7-3 and TRBJ2-7, with 9 bases aligning to TRBD2. Per the germline V gene, CDR1 is SGHTA and CDR2 is FQGTGA. The CDR3 contains 15 residues. J gave up 4 bases and V 2 bases, and 6 bases lay outside the gene matches.

V is TRBV27 and J is TRBJ2-1; D is possibly TRBD2 (5 bases). This CDR3 has 16 amino acids. Germline-derived CDR1 and CDR2 are MNHEY and SMNVEV (reference sequence). V was shortened by 5 bases and J by 7 bases, with 21 bases between the two germline ends. Written as DNA, the CDR3 is TGTGCCAGCAGTATATTCACCGGGATTTCGGGAAATGAGCAGTTCTTC. As protein: CASSIFTGISGNEQFF.

This sequence joins TRBV18 and TRBJ1-2, with D possibly TRBD1 on 5 matching bases. V was cut by 3 bases and J by 2 bases, with 10 bases left in between. CDR3 length: 14 residues. Germline V gene lookup returns CDR1 KGHSH and CDR2 LQKENI. CDR3 coding DNA: TGTGCCAGCTCACCCTCAGGGCGGAACTATGGCTACACCTTC. Protein: CASSPSGRNYGYTF.